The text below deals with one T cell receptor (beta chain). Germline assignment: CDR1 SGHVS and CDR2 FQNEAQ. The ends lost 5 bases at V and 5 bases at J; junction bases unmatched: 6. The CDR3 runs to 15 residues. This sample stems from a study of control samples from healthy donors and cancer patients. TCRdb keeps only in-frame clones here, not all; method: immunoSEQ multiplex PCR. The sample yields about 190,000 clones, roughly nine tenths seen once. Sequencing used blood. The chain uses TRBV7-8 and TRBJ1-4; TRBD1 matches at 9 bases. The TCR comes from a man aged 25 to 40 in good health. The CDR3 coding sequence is TGTGCCAGCAGCGCCTGGACAGGGGTAAATGAAAAACTGTTTTTT. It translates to CASSAWTGVNEKLFF.